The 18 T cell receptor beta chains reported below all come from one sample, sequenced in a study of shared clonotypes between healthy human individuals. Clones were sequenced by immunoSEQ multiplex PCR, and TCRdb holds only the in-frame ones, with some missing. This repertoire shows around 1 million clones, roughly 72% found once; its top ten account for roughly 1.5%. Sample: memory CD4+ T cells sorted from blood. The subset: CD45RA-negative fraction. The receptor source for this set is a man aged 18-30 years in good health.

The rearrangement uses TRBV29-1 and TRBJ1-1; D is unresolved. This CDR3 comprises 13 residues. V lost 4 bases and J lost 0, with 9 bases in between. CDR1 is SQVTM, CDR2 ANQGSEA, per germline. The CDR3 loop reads CSVVRRLNTEAFF. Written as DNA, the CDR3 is TGCAGCGTTGTGCGCAGGCTGAACACTGAAGCTTTCTTT.

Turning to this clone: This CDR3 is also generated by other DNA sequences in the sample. The CDR3: CASSLQGHTQYF. The CDR3 DNA reads TGTGCCAGCAGTCTACAGGGACATACGCAGTATTTT. The chain has TRBV9 and TRBJ2-3, with D possibly being TRBD1 (6 bases). The CDR3 is 12 amino acids. Per germline, CDR1 SGDLS and CDR2 YYNGEE. V was clipped by 5 bases and J by 7 bases, with 11 bases between them.

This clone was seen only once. The CDR3 here is CASSLVGTGNNEQFF. The CDR3 region has the DNA TGCGCCAGCAGCTTGGTGGGGACGGGAAACAATGAGCAGTTCTTC. The rearrangement uses TRBV5-1 and TRBJ2-1, with D perhaps given as TRBD1 or TRBD2 (5 bases each). The V end was cut by 0 bases, the J end by 5 bases, with 12 bases between. Germline V gives CDR1 SGHRS, CDR2 YFSETQ. This CDR3 has 15 amino acids.

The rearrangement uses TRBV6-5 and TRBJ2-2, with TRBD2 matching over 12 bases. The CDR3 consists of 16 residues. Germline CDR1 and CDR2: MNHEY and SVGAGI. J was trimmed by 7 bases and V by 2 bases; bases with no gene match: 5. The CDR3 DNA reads TGTGCCAGCAGTTACCGACTAGCGGGAGAGGGCGGGGAGCTGTTTTTT. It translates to CASSYRLAGEGGELFF.

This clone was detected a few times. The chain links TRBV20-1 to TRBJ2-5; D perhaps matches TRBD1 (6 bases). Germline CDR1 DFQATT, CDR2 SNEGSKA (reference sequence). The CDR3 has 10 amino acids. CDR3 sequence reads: CAGVRETQYF. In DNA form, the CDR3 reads TGCGCAGGGGTGCGGGAGACCCAGTACTTC.

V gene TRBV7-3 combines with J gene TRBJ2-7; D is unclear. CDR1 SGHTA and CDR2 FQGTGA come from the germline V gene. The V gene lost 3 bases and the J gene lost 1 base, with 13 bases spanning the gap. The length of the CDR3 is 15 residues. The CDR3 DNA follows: TGTGCCAGCAGCTTGCGACCTGTCGCTTCCTACGAGCAGTACTTC. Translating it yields CASSLRPVASYEQYF.

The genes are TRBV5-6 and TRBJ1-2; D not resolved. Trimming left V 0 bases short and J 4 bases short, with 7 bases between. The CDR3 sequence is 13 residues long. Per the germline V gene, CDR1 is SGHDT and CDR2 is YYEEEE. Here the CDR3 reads CASSLDTGYGYTF. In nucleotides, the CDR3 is TGTGCCAGCAGCTTGGACACTGGCTATGGCTACACCTTC.

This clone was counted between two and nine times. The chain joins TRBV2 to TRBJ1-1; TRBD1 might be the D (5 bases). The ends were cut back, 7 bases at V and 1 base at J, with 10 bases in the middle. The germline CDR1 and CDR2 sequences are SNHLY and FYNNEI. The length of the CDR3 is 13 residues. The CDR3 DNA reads TGTGCCAGCACGAGCCAGGGGAACACTGAAGCTTTCTTT. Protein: CASTSQGNTEAFF. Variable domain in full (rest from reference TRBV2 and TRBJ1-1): EPEVTQTPSHQVTQMGQEVILRCVPISNHLYFYWYRQILGQKVEFLVSFYNNEISEKSEIFDDQFSVERPDGSNFTLKIRSTKLEDSAMYFCASTSQGNTEAFFGQGTRLTVV.

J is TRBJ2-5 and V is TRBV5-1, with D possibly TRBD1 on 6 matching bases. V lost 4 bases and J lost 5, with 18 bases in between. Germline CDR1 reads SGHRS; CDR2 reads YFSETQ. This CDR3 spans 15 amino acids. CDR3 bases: TGCGCCAGCAGCCTGGACAAGGGGGAGCGGGAGACCCAGTACTTC. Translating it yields CASSLDKGERETQYF. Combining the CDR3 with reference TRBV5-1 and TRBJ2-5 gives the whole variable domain KAGVTQTPRYLIKTRGQQVTLSCSPISGHRSVSWYQQTPGQGLQFLFEYFSETQRNKGNFPGRFSGRQFSNSRSEMNVSTLELGDSALYLCASSLDKGERETQYFGPGTRLLVL.

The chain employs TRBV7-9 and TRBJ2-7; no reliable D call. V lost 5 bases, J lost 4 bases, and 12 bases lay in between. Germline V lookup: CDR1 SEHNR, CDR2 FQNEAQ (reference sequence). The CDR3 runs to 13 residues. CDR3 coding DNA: TGTGCCAGCAGCCTAAACTTCATTTACGAGCAGTACTTC. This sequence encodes CASSLNFIYEQYF.

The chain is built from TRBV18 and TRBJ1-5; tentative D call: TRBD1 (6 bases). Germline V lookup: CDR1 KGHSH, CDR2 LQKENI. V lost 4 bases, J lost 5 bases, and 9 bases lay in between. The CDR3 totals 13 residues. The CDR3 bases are TGTGCCAGCTCACTCTACAGGGATCAGCCCCAGCATTTT. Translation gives CASSLYRDQPQHF.

The CDR3 nucleotides are TGTGCTAGTGCCAAAGACAGGGGTTCCTACAATGAGCAGTTCTTC. It codes for CASAKDRGSYNEQFF. The chain is built from TRBV12-5 and TRBJ2-1, with TRBD1 matching 8 bases. The trim removed 7 bases at V and 1 base at J, leaving 6 bases unmatched. Germline loops: CDR1 LGHNT, CDR2 FRNRAP. The CDR3 contains 15 residues.

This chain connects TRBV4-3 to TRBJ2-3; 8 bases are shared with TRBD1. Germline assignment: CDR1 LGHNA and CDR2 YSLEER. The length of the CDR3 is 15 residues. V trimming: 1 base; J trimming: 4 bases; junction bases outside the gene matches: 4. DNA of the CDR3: TGCGCCAGCAGCCAAGGGACAGGGTGGGCAGATACGCAGTATTTT. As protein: CASSQGTGWADTQYF.

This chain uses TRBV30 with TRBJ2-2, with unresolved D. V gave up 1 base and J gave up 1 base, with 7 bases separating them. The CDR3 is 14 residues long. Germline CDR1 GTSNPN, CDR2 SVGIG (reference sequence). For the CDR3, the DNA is TGTGCCTGGAGTGCAAGTCTGAACACCGGGGAGCTGTTTTTT. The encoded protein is CAWSASLNTGELFF.

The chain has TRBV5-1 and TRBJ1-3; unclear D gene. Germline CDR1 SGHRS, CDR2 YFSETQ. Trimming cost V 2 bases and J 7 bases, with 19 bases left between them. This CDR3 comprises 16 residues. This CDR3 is CASSLEDRALGNTIYF. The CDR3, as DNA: TGCGCCAGCAGCTTAGAGGACCGGGCTCTTGGGAACACCATATATTTT.

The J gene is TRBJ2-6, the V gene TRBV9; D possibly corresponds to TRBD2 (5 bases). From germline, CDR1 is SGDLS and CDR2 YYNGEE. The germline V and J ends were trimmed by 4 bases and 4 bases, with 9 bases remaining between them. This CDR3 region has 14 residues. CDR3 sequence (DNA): TGTGCCAGCAGCCGCCCGGGGGGGGCCAACGTCCTGACTTTC. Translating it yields CASSRPGGANVLTF.

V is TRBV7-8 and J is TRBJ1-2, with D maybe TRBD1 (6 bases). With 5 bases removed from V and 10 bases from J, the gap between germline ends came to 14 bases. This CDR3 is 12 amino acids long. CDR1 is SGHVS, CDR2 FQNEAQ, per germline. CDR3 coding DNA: TGTGCCAGCAGCCTAGGACAGATCGCCTACACCTTC. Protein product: CASSLGQIAYTF.

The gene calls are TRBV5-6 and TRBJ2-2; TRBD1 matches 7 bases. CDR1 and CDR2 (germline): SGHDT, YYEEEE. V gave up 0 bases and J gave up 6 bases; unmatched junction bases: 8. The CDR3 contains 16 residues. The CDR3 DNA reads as TGTGCCAGCAGCTTGGTTTGGTACAGGGGACCCGGGGAGCTGTTTTTT. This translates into CASSLVWYRGPGELFF.